These T cell receptor beta chains were read from a single sample in a study of early T cells in non-severe SARS-CoV-2 infection. TCRdb redid the calling of the 5' RACE reads with MiXCR, one entry per CDR3 protein. This table holds roughly 80,000 distinct CDR3 sequences, around 15% found once. The specimen sequenced was whole blood. The receptor set was obtained from an adult who was a healthcare worker with PCR-confirmed SARS-CoV-2 infection or an uninfected control (not recorded which). Both conserved end residues are part of each CDR3. Fields, in order: V gene, D gene, J gene, clone size, CDR3 DNA, CDR3 protein. The D gene is left open where the match is weak. A clone size is listed for some rows: how often the clone was seen (once, few, many), or a class if it is expanded.

TRBV9	NA	TRBJ1-1	many	TGTGCCAGCAGCGCCACCGGGACTGAAGCTTTCTTT	CASSATGTEAFF
TRBV5-5	NA	TRBJ1-1	many	TGTGCCAGCAGCTTTACCCTTATGGGGGCCTTGAACACTGAAGCTTTCTTT	CASSFTLMGALNTEAFF
TRBV7-2	NA	TRBJ2-7	NA	TGTGCCAGCAGCCCCTTACAGGTTACCTACGAGCAGTACTTC	CASSPLQVTYEQYF
TRBV20-1	NA	TRBJ2-7	NA	TGCAGTGCTAGGGGAGACAGGTACGAGCAGTACTTC	CSARGDRYEQYF
TRBV5-1	NA	TRBJ2-7	NA	TGCGCCAGCAGCCGCGGACAGTCCTACGAGCAGTACTTC	CASSRGQSYEQYF
TRBV5-1	NA	TRBJ2-7	few	TGCGCCAGCAGCCACGGGCATAGGGACCGTTCCTACGAGCAGTACTTC	CASSHGHRDRSYEQYF
TRBV3-1	NA	TRBJ2-7	few	TGTGCCAGCAGCCAAGAAGGGCGGCAGGGTGAGCAGTACTTC	CASSQEGRQGEQYF
TRBV7-9	TRBD1	TRBJ1-2	NA	TGTGCCAGCAGCTTAGGGACAGGGGGTAACTATGGCTACACCTTC	CASSLGTGGNYGYTF
TRBV28	TRBD1	TRBJ2-3	NA	TGTGCCAGCAGGCGGTGGCAGGGGGTCGCAGATACGCAGTATTTT	CASRRWQGVADTQYF
TRBV3-1	NA	TRBJ2-7	few	TGTGCCAGCAGCCCACCTGGACTCAGGGGCTACGAGCAGTACTTC	CASSPPGLRGYEQYF
TRBV20-1	NA	TRBJ1-1	NA	TGCAGTGCTAGGTCAGGTTTTACTGAAGCTTTCTTT	CSARSGFTEAFF
TRBV10-3	NA	TRBJ1-2	NA	TGTGCCATCAGTGAGTCGTTGTCCCATGGCTACACCTTC	CAISESLSHGYTF
TRBV11-2	NA	TRBJ1-1	few	TGTGCCAGCAGCTTCGCCGGACAGTACACTGAAGCTTTCTTT	CASSFAGQYTEAFF
TRBV15	NA	TRBJ2-1	NA	TGTGCCACCAGCAGAGGGCGGGCGGAGAATGAGCAGTTCTTC	CATSRGRAENEQFF
TRBV24-1	NA	TRBJ2-7	many	TGTGCCACCAGTGAAGGCTCCTACGAGCAGTACTTC	CATSEGSYEQYF
TRBV6-2/TRBV6-3	NA	TRBJ1-6	few	TGTGCCAGCAGTTACTCCCCCGGGTCACCCCTCCACTTT	CASSYSPGSPLHF
TRBV14	NA	TRBJ2-2	NA	TGTGCCAGCAGCCCAGGCAGGGGACCATCGAACACCGGGGAGCTGTTTTTT	CASSPGRGPSNTGELFF
TRBV7-9	TRBD2	TRBJ2-5	many	TGTGCCAGCAGCTTAGGCGTTTCTAGCGGCTCTTGGGAGACCCAGTACTTC	CASSLGVSSGSWETQYF
TRBV4-3	NA	TRBJ2-6	NA	TGCGCCAGCAGCCAAGATTCTGGGGCCAACGTCCTGACTTTC	CASSQDSGANVLTF
TRBV6-2/TRBV6-3	NA	TRBJ2-7	NA	TGTGCCAGCAGTTTCGCGTACGAGCAGTACTTC	CASSFAYEQYF
TRBV9	NA	TRBJ2-2	NA	TGTGCCAGCAGCGTAGGACGTTTGAACACCGGGGAGCTGTTTTTT	CASSVGRLNTGELFF
TRBV12-3/TRBV12-4	NA	TRBJ1-1	NA	TGTGCCAGCACCCAGGGGTTTGAAGCTTTCTTT	CASTQGFEAFF
TRBV4-1	NA	TRBJ2-7	few	TGCGCCAGCAGCCAAGAAACCTACGAGCAGTACTTC	CASSQETYEQYF
TRBV18	TRBD2	TRBJ2-3	NA	TGTGCCAGCTCACCGTGGACTAGCGGGAGTTTGGCGCAGTATTTT	CASSPWTSGSLAQYF
TRBV20-1	NA	TRBJ1-5	many	TGCAGTGCTAGAGACAGCAATCAGCCCCAGCATTTT	CSARDSNQPQHF
TRBV28	TRBD2	TRBJ2-2	once	TGTGCCAGCAGGCTAGCGGGGAACACCGGGGAGCTGTCTTTT	CASRLAGNTGELSF
TRBV9	NA	TRBJ2-3	few	TGTGCCAGCAGCGTAGAGGACGGGGCTGGGATTTACACAGATACGCAGTATTTT	CASSVEDGAGIYTDTQYF
TRBV11-1	NA	TRBJ2-1	NA	TGTGCCAGCAGCAATGGGGGACTTCCTAACAATGAGCAGTTCTTC	CASSNGGLPNNEQFF
TRBV20-1	NA	TRBJ1-6	few	TGCAGTGCTAGAGATCGACGGCAGGGAGGAGGATCACCCCTCCACTTT	CSARDRRQGGGSPLHF
TRBV6-6	TRBD1	TRBJ1-2	many	TGTGCCAGCAGAACCGGACAGGGGAACTATGGCTACACCTTC	CASRTGQGNYGYTF
TRBV11-2	TRBD1	TRBJ1-1	NA	TGTGCCAGCAGCGTGGGACAGACCATGAACACTGAAGCTTTCTTT	CASSVGQTMNTEAFF
TRBV7-2	NA	TRBJ2-7	NA	TGTGCCAGCAGTCCCCGGAGGGTCTACGAGCAGTACTTC	CASSPRRVYEQYF
TRBV3-1	TRBD2	TRBJ2-1	NA	TGTGCCAGCAGCCAAGGGACTAGCGGGGTGAAAGAGCAGTTCTTC	CASSQGTSGVKEQFF
TRBV11-3	NA	TRBJ2-2	few	TGTGCCAGCAGCCGAACTAGAAACACCGGGGAGCTGTTTTTT	CASSRTRNTGELFF
TRBV12-3/TRBV12-4	TRBD2	TRBJ2-1	once	TGTGCCAGCAGTTTCGGGGGACTAGCGTTCTACAATGAGCAGTTCTTC	CASSFGGLAFYNEQFF
TRBV7-9	NA	TRBJ1-1	few	TGTGCCAGCAGGCAGACCTCGAACACTGAAGCTTTCTTT	CASRQTSNTEAFF
TRBV6-4	NA	TRBJ2-1	NA	TGTGCCAGCAGTGGGCTTTGGGGCGGGGAGCAGTTCTTC	CASSGLWGGEQFF
TRBV6-4	NA	TRBJ2-3	few	TGTGCCAGCAGTGTATCGGAACTGCGCACAGATACGCAGTATTTT	CASSVSELRTDTQYF
TRBV20-1	NA	TRBJ2-7	NA	TGCAGTGCTAGCCCCAAGGCGGCGCTAAGGCCGCCGGAGTACTTC	CSASPKAALRPPEYF
TRBV5-1	NA	TRBJ2-3	NA	TGCGCCAGCAGCTTGGGGGACCTCACAGATACGCAGTATTTT	CASSLGDLTDTQYF